These 28 T cell receptor beta chains were sequenced from one sample in a study of neurological immune-mediated disorders. TCRdb re-derived calls from the 5' RACE reads in MiXCR, one entry per CDR3 protein. The sample yields 28,000 or so distinct CDR3 sequences, over 20% seen once. The sequenced material came from PBMCs. The origin of the receptors is a woman aged 55-75 years in good health.

This clonotype came up many times. The rearrangement links TRBV5-5 to TRBJ2-7; 8 bases are shared with TRBD1. Losses at the gene ends were 0 bases for V and 4 bases for J; bases not matched to a gene: 12. Germline lookup yields CDR1 SGHKS and CDR2 YYEKEE (reference sequence). The CDR3 runs 17 residues. The CDR3 DNA sequence: TGTGCCAGCAGCTTGGCCCTCTCGGCAGGGGGCCTATACGAGCAGTACTTC. It encodes CASSLALSAGGLYEQYF.

This clonotype was recorded many times. J is TRBJ2-7 and V is TRBV20-1; D might be TRBD2 (5 bases). CDR1 is DFQATT and CDR2 is SNEGSKA in the germline V gene (reference sequence). This CDR3 is built from 14 residues. Deletions cut 2 bases from V and 3 bases from J, with 14 bases between. This CDR3 reads CSARSFSDHYEQYF. CDR3 nucleotide sequence: TGCAGTGCTAGAAGTTTTAGCGACCACTACGAGCAGTACTTC.

This clonotype has a count of ten or more. CDR3 nucleotide sequence: TGCAGTGCTAAGGACAGTCGACAAGGAAACACCATATATTTT. Its translation is CSAKDSRQGNTIYF. The genes are TRBV20-1 and TRBJ1-3, with D tentatively TRBD1 (6 bases). Germline loops: CDR1 DFQATT, CDR2 SNEGSKA (reference sequence). This CDR3 comprises 14 residues. V was clipped by 4 bases and J by 4 bases, with 14 bases between them.

This clonotype has a count of ten or more. The chain is built from TRBV28 and TRBJ2-1; D possibly uses TRBD1 or TRBD2 (5 bases each). The germline CDR1 and CDR2 sequences are MDHEN and SYDVKM. CDR3 length: 14 residues. Trimming pared 3 bases from V and 3 bases from J, leaving 9 bases between. CDR3 bases: TGTGCCAGCAGTTTTCTGAGGGGCTACAATGAGCAGTTCTTC. Protein sequence: CASSFLRGYNEQFF.

This clonotype turned up a few times. The chain uses TRBV6-2 or TRBV6-3 and TRBJ2-7; D assignment may be TRBD1 or TRBD2 (5 bases each). The CDR3 length is 14 residues. With 2 bases removed from V and 1 base from J, the gap between germline ends came to 9 bases. Per the germline V gene, CDR1 is MNHEY and CDR2 is SVGEGT. CDR3 nucleotide sequence: TGTGCCAGCAGTTACCGGGACGGTTCCTACGAGCAGTACTTC. This translates into CASSYRDGSYEQYF.

This clonotype has a count of ten or more. The V call is TRBV28, the J call TRBJ2-1; TRBD2 matches at 8 bases. Per the germline V gene, CDR1 is MDHEN and CDR2 is SYDVKM. J gave up 11 bases and V 3 bases, and 15 bases lay outside the gene matches. CDR3 length: 16 amino acids. For the CDR3, the DNA is TGTGCCAGCAGTTTTCCCACCGGGACTAGTGGCCTGAAGCAGTTCTTC. It translates to CASSFPTGTSGLKQFF.

Concerning this clonotype: A junction end diverges from the germline sequence, so it may reflect a read error. The V call is TRBV20-1, the J call TRBJ1-1; 7 bases are shared with TRBD1. This CDR3 comprises 13 residues. Germline CDR1 reads DFQATT; CDR2 reads SNEGSKA (reference sequence). The CDR3 nucleotides are TGCAGTGCTGACAGGGAGTCGAACACTGAAGCTCTCTTT. Translating gives CSADRESNTEALF.

The gene calls are TRBV4-3 and TRBJ2-5, with TRBD2 identical over 12 bases. The CDR3 sequence is 19 residues long. The germline V gene encodes CDR1 LGHNA and CDR2 YSLEER. The V and J ends lost 0 bases and 0 bases, in that order; junction bases with no gene match: 8. CDR3 loop: CASSQDTASGRADQETQYF. CDR3 nucleotide sequence: TGCGCCAGCAGCCAAGATACAGCTAGCGGGAGGGCCGACCAAGAGACCCAGTACTTC.

The chain has TRBV5-5 and TRBJ1-4; TRBD1 matches at 10 bases. V lost 6 bases and J lost 10; bases outside the gene matches: 9. The germline V gene encodes CDR1 SGHKS and CDR2 YYEKEE (reference sequence). The length of the CDR3 is 14 residues. The CDR3 DNA reads TGTGCCAGCAAACCCGACAGGGGGCATGGAAAACTGTTTTTT. This sequence encodes CASKPDRGHGKLFF.

The sample holds one count of this clonotype. The junction shows a germline mismatch at one end, possibly a read error. V is TRBV4-2 and J is TRBJ1-3; D remains ambiguous. CDR3 length: 16 residues. CDR1 and CDR2 from the germline V gene are LGHNA and YNFKEQ. CDR3 DNA: TGTGCCAGCAGCGAATGGTCCGGTAGCTCTGGAATCACCATATATTTT. This sequence encodes CASSEWSGSSGITIYF.

This clonotype was seen many times. The CDR3 spells CADQDRGPSTEAFF. The CDR3 nucleotides read TGTGCCGACCAGGACAGGGGGCCAAGCACTGAAGCTTTCTTT. The chain employs TRBV2 and TRBJ1-1; TRBD1 aligns across 11 bases. The germline V gene encodes CDR1 SNHLY and CDR2 FYNNEI. Trimming cost V 11 bases and J 4 bases; bases outside gene matches: 9. This CDR3 is 14 amino acids long.

Relative to its sample, this clonotype is medium-sized. The genes are TRBV29-1 and TRBJ2-3, with 8 positions matching TRBD1. V dropped 7 bases and J dropped 4; count of bases not matched to a gene: 7. This CDR3 has 13 amino acids. Germline CDR1 is SQVTM and CDR2 is ANQGSEA. The CDR3 bases are TGCAGCGGCTCAGGGGGCCCCGCAGATACGCAGTATTTT. Amino acid sequence: CSGSGGPADTQYF.

This clonotype was detected many times. The chain combines TRBV7-2 with TRBJ1-5, with a weak D call TRBD1 (5 bases). Germline-derived CDR1 and CDR2 are SGHTA and FQGNSA. Trimming cost V 0 bases and J 6 bases, with 12 bases left between them. The CDR3 has 15 residues. The CDR3 sequence: CASSLASSGSQPQHF. The CDR3, as DNA: TGTGCCAGCAGCTTAGCGTCGTCAGGGAGTCAGCCCCAGCATTTT.

This clonotype was counted ten times or more. Since a much larger clone is just one base distant, this may be a read error. This chain links TRBV3-1 with TRBJ1-6; possibly TRBD1 for D (6 bases). Trimming stripped 0 bases from V and 7 bases from J, with 10 bases between. Germline loops: CDR1 LGHDT, CDR2 YNNKEL (reference sequence). The CDR3 runs 15 residues. The chain's CDR3 is CASSQERGQNSPLHF. The CDR3 DNA reads TGTGCCAGCAGCCAAGAGCGGGGGCAAAATTCACCCCTCCACTTT.

The count of this clonotype is one. Since a much larger clone is just one base distant, this may be a read error. This chain uses TRBV20-1 with TRBJ2-7; maybe TRBD1 (6 bases). Per the germline V gene, CDR1 is DFQATT and CDR2 is SNEGSKA (reference sequence). The CDR3 totals 13 residues. The CDR3 here is CSAGTPSSYEPYF. As DNA, the CDR3 is TGCAGTGCTGGGACACCTTCCTCCTACGAGCCGTACTTC.

This clonotype was picked up many times. The chain joins TRBV7-3 to TRBJ2-1; 11 positions match TRBD2. Germline CDR1 and CDR2: SGHTA and FQGTGA. The CDR3 has 16 amino acids. Trimming removed 4 bases from V and 5 bases from J; junction bases left unmatched: 7. DNA of the CDR3: TGTGCCAGCAGCTCTATTCGACTAGCGGGGAACAATGAGCAGTTCTTC. It is translated as CASSSIRLAGNNEQFF.

This clonotype was picked up many times. CDR3 residues: CASSFTVKATGELFF. CDR3 nucleotides: TGTGCCAGCAGTTTTACAGTGAAAGCTACCGGGGAGCTGTTTTTT. The chain combines TRBV12-3 or TRBV12-4 with TRBJ2-2; D gene uncertain. V lost 3 bases and J lost 5, with 13 bases in between. The CDR3 has 15 residues.

By share, this clonotype ranks as medium-sized. The chain carries TRBV10-3 and TRBJ1-1, with D hard to call. Germline V gene lookup returns CDR1 ENHRY and CDR2 SYGVKD. The CDR3 is 12 residues long. V dropped 8 bases and J dropped 0 bases, with 7 bases sitting between them. The CDR3 spells CAIRDLNTEAFF. The DNA for the CDR3 is TGTGCCATCCGCGATCTGAACACTGAAGCTTTCTTT.

This clonotype has ten or more counts. This chain joins TRBV7-2 and TRBJ2-1; D call uncertain. The CDR3 length is 12 residues. CDR1 is SGHTA and CDR2 is FQGNSA in the germline V gene. The V gene lost 5 bases and the J gene lost 6 bases, with 8 bases spanning the gap. This CDR3 is CASSPPTNEQFF. The CDR3 coding sequence is TGTGCCAGCAGCCCCCCCACCAATGAGCAGTTCTTC.

The genes are TRBV28 and TRBJ2-5; 8 bases are shared with TRBD1. CDR1 and CDR2 (germline): MDHEN, SYDVKM. Trimming cost V 5 bases and J 2 bases; bases outside gene matches: 4. The length of the CDR3 is 14 residues. Here the CDR3 DNA reads TGTGCCAGCAGTAAGGGACAGGAGCAAGAGACCCAGTACTTC. This gives the protein CASSKGQEQETQYF.

Many counts were recorded for this clonotype. This chain links TRBV28 with TRBJ2-3; 10 bases agree with TRBD2. The CDR3 extends over 16 amino acids. Germline-derived CDR1 and CDR2 are MDHEN and SYDVKM. Trimming cost V 1 base and J 3 bases; bases outside gene matches: 4. The CDR3 coding sequence is TGTGCCAGCAGTTTATCACTAGCGGGAATGACAGATACGCAGTATTTT. Translation gives CASSLSLAGMTDTQYF. The full variable domain, rest sourced from reference TRBV28 and TRBJ2-3, is DVKVTQSSRYLVKRTGEKVFLECVQDMDHENMFWYRQDPGLGLRLIYFSYDVKMKEKGDIPEGYSVSREKKERFSLILESASTNQTSMYLCASSLSLAGMTDTQYFGPGTRLTVL.

Many counts were recorded for this clonotype. The genes are TRBV11-2 and TRBJ2-6; a possible D gene is TRBD1 (5 bases). V lost 6 bases and J 0 bases, leaving 18 bases between the germline ends. CDR1 is SGHAT, CDR2 FQNNGV, per germline. This CDR3 has 18 residues. CDR3 coding DNA: TGTGCCAGCAGTCGAACAGGAGAGCGTGCCTCTGGGGCCAACGTCCTGACTTTC. It specifies CASSRTGERASGANVLTF.

At least ten counts were recorded for this clonotype. V is TRBV29-1 and J is TRBJ2-7, with D unresolved. This CDR3 spans 12 amino acids. The germline V gene encodes CDR1 SQVTM and CDR2 ANQGSEA. V was cut by 5 bases and J by 3 bases, with 11 bases left in between. The CDR3 reads CSVMKGIYEQYF. For the CDR3, the DNA is TGCAGCGTTATGAAGGGAATCTACGAGCAGTACTTC.

This clonotype was recorded at least ten times. The chain is built from TRBV4-1 and TRBJ1-1; the match to TRBD1 covers 7 bases. The J segment lost 2 bases and the V segment lost 1 base, leaving 7 bases of the junction unmatched. CDR1 is MGHRA, CDR2 YSYEKL, per germline. The length of the CDR3 is 16 residues. The CDR3 protein is CASSQAWGDSNTEAFF. The CDR3 region has the DNA TGCGCCAGCAGCCAAGCCTGGGGGGACAGTAACACTGAAGCTTTCTTT.

This clonotype was observed at least ten times. This chain links TRBV7-6 with TRBJ1-1, with D uncertain. Trimming took off 5 bases at V and 5 bases at J, with 9 bases between the two ends. CDR1 and CDR2 from the germline V gene are SGHVS and FNYEAQ. The CDR3 loop spans 12 amino acids. The CDR3 here is CASSNLGTEAFF. The CDR3 DNA reads as TGTGCCAGCAGCAATTTGGGAACTGAAGCTTTCTTT.

This clonotype has ten or more counts. V usage is TRBV5-1 and J usage is TRBJ1-1; D may be TRBD1 (6 bases). CDR1 and CDR2 (germline): SGHRS, YFSETQ. V was cut by 4 bases and J by 3 bases, with 19 bases left in between. This CDR3 has 16 amino acids. The CDR3 protein is CASSPNLQGRYTEAFF. For the CDR3, the DNA is TGCGCCAGCAGCCCAAACCTACAGGGAAGATACACTGAAGCTTTCTTT.

This clonotype came up many times. The rearrangement joins TRBV6-5 to TRBJ1-2; tentatively, D is TRBD1 (5 bases). The V end lost 5 bases, the J end lost 8 bases, and 15 bases lay between the germline ends. Germline CDR1 MNHEY, CDR2 SVGAGI. This CDR3 is built from 13 residues. The CDR3 loop is CASSRWDEGGYTF. CDR3 in DNA: TGTGCCAGCAGTCGGTGGGACGAGGGGGGCTACACCTTC.

This clonotype was observed many times. The chain couples TRBV29-1 to TRBJ2-2; weak D call: TRBD1 (7 bases). Germline-derived CDR1 and CDR2 are SQVTM and ANQGSEA. The CDR3 is 13 residues long. V dropped 7 bases and J dropped 8 bases, with 17 bases sitting between them. The CDR3: CSAQGGRAGELFF. For the CDR3, the DNA is TGCAGCGCCCAGGGGGGCCGTGCAGGGGAGCTGTTTTTT.